One sample yielded the 22 T cell receptor beta chains listed below, sequenced in a study of T cells in Graves' hyperthyroidism and ophthalmopathy. TCR beta CDR3 regions were amplified from RNA transcripts. The HTBI primer set was used in a first-round RT-PCR of the TCR CDR3. Using its own MiXCR run on the multiplex PCR reads, TCRdb lists one record per CDR3 protein. Counted here are about 580,000 distinct CDR3 sequences, roughly 50% occurring once; the ten biggest clones make up about 8%. Sequencing was carried out using peripheral blood or thyroid tissue (not recorded which). The receptor source for this set is a woman aged 18-29 years with Graves' hyperthyroidism.

The table lists this clonotype with many counts. The rearrangement uses TRBV4-2 and TRBJ1-2; D is ambiguous. This CDR3 is built from 13 residues. Trimming took off 1 base at V and 4 bases at J, with 7 bases between the two ends. The germline V gene encodes CDR1 LGHNA and CDR2 YNFKEQ. The CDR3 coding sequence is TGTGCCAGCAGCCAAGGAAGACTCTATGGCTACACCTTC. Its protein is CASSQGRLYGYTF.

This clonotype was counted many times. J is TRBJ1-1 and V is TRBV7-9; D is uncertain. CDR3 size: 12 residues. Trimming left V 5 bases short and J 0 bases short, with 4 bases between. CDR1 is SEHNR, CDR2 FQNEAQ, per germline (reference sequence). Here the CDR3 DNA reads TGTGCCAGCAGCCCGATGAACACTGAAGCTTTCTTT. This sequence encodes CASSPMNTEAFF. The full variable domain, completed using reference TRBV7-9 and TRBJ1-1, is DTGVSQNPRHKITKRGQNVTFRCDPISEHNRLYWYRQTLGQGPEFLTYFQNEAQLEKSRLLSDRFSAERPKGSFSTLEIQRTEQGDSAMYLCASSPMNTEAFFGQGTRLTVV.

This clonotype came up many times. The rearrangement links TRBV15 to TRBJ2-7; D not certain. The CDR3 is made up of 14 amino acids. Germline V CDR1 and CDR2: LNHNV, YYDKDF (reference sequence). Trimming pared 0 bases from V and 1 base from J, leaving 7 bases between. Here the CDR3 reads CATSRDAGSYEQYF. The CDR3 DNA reads TGTGCCACCAGCAGAGACGCCGGGTCCTACGAGCAGTACTTC.

This clonotype was recorded at least ten times. This sequence joins TRBV29-1 and TRBJ1-1; D might be TRBD1 (6 bases). The ends were cut back, 3 bases at V and 4 bases at J, with 15 bases in the middle. The CDR3 loop spans 14 amino acids. Germline loops: CDR1 SQVTM, CDR2 ANQGSEA. CDR3 protein: CSVDTTGYGTEAFF. CDR3 nucleotides: TGCAGCGTTGATACAACAGGGTATGGCACTGAAGCTTTCTTT.

V usage is TRBV29-1 and J usage is TRBJ1-4; no firm D call. This CDR3 has 13 residues. V lost 6 bases and J lost 4, with 12 bases in between. CDR1 and CDR2 from the germline V gene are SQVTM and ANQGSEA. CDR3 in amino acids: CSVPGMGNEKLFF. CDR3 nucleotide sequence: TGCAGCGTCCCCGGGATGGGTAATGAAAAACTGTTTTTT.

This clonotype was seen repeatedly, ten times or more. The chain joins TRBV4-1 to TRBJ2-5, with TRBD2 matching 10 bases. The ends lost 2 bases at V and 5 bases at J; junction bases unmatched: 11. The CDR3 is 17 amino acids. CDR1 is MGHRA, CDR2 YSYEKL, per germline. The CDR3 DNA sequence: TGCGCCAGCAGCCAAAGGGTGATAGCGGGAGGAAAGGAGACCCAGTACTTC. As protein: CASSQRVIAGGKETQYF.

On this clonotype: One junction end disagrees with the germline gene, perhaps due to a read error. For the CDR3, the DNA is TGTGCCAGCAGCTCCGGCAATGAGCCCCAGCATTTT. Translating gives CASSSGNEPQHF. The chain uses TRBV7-9 and TRBJ1-5, with no clear D. This CDR3 comprises 12 residues. Germline V gene lookup returns CDR1 SEHNR and CDR2 FQNEAQ (reference sequence). Full variable domain (remainder filled in from reference TRBV7-9 and TRBJ1-5): DTGVSQNPRHKITKRGQNVTFRCDPISEHNRLYWYRQTLGQGPEFLTYFQNEAQLEKSRLLSDRFSAERPKGSFSTLEIQRTEQGDSAMYLCASSSGNEPQHFGDGTRLSIL.

V is TRBV12-5 and J is TRBJ2-7, with 8 bases matching TRBD1. Losses at the gene ends were 2 bases for V and 0 bases for J; bases not matched to a gene: 3. The germline V gene has CDR1 LGHNT and CDR2 FRNRAP. The CDR3 is made up of 15 amino acids. CDR3 sequence: CASGLFGTGSYEQYF. The CDR3 bases are TGTGCTAGTGGTTTGTTTGGGACAGGCTCCTACGAGCAGTACTTC.

This rearrangement joins TRBV5-1 to TRBJ1-1; the D is unclear. Between the trimmed V and J ends, which lost 1 base and 5 bases, there was a span of 15 bases. This CDR3 is 15 amino acids long. The V gene's germline CDR1 is SGHRS and CDR2 YFSETQ. The CDR3 spells CASSLFSGTDTEAFF. The CDR3 DNA sequence: TGCGCCAGCAGCTTGTTTTCGGGCACAGATACTGAAGCTTTCTTT.

The chain uses TRBV7-8 and TRBJ2-7, with D perhaps given as TRBD1 or TRBD2 (5 bases each). The V end lost 6 bases, the J end lost 7 bases, and 19 bases lay between the germline ends. Per germline, CDR1 SGHVS and CDR2 FQNEAQ. The CDR3 spans 14 residues. CDR3 DNA: TGTGCCAGCAGGTACCGGGACGGGGCGAGTGAGCAGTACTTC. This encodes CASRYRDGASEQYF. The full variable domain, in which reference TRBV7-8 and TRBJ2-7 provide the parts outside the CDR3, is GAGVSQSPRYKVAKRGQDVALRCDPISGHVSLFWYQQALGQGPEFLTYFQNEAQLDKSGLPSDRFFAERPEGSVSTLKIQRTQQEDSAVYLCASRYRDGASEQYFGPGTRLTVT.

This chain joins TRBV29-1 and TRBJ1-1, with 7 bases lining up with TRBD1. CDR1 SQVTM and CDR2 ANQGSEA come from the germline V gene. The CDR3 totals 14 residues. The junction had 8 bases not matched to a gene; V was cut back by 6 bases and J by 1 base. The CDR3 loop reads CSVGGGGRNTEAFF. Written as DNA, the CDR3 is TGCAGCGTCGGGGGAGGGGGCCGGAACACTGAAGCTTTCTTT.

This clonotype appeared many times. The chain joins TRBV24-1 to TRBJ1-2, with D possibly being TRBD1 (6 bases). The CDR3 is made up of 13 amino acids. Trimming shortened V by 3 bases and J by 5 bases, and 9 bases separated the two germline ends. The V gene's germline CDR1 is KGHDR and CDR2 SFDVKD. CDR3 protein: CATSDITGYGYTF. The CDR3 nucleotides read TGTGCCACCAGTGATATCACAGGGTATGGCTACACCTTC.

This clonotype came up many times. V gene TRBV10-2 combines with J gene TRBJ2-3; TRBD1 matches 7 bases. J was trimmed by 0 bases and V by 3 bases; bases with no gene match: 6. Germline CDR1 WSHSY, CDR2 SAAADI. CDR3 size: 16 residues. CDR3 coding DNA: TGCGCCAGCAGTGACTTTGGACAGGAGAGCACAGATACGCAGTATTTT. This translates into CASSDFGQESTDTQYF.

This clonotype was recorded at least ten times. The chain recombines TRBV2 with TRBJ1-4, with 8 bases matching TRBD1. Germline V lookup: CDR1 SNHLY, CDR2 FYNNEI. Unmatched junction bases numbered 6, after V lost 7 bases and J lost 5 bases. CDR3 length: 14 amino acids. The DNA for the CDR3 is TGTGCCAGCAAAACGGACAGGGAGAATGAAAAACTGTTTTTT. It codes for CASKTDRENEKLFF.

The chain is built from TRBV7-8 and TRBJ1-4; D gene unclear. CDR3 length: 15 amino acids. Trimming removed 4 bases from V and 0 bases from J, with 9 bases in between. Germline-derived CDR1 and CDR2 are SGHVS and FQNEAQ. This chain's CDR3 is CASSSAPPTNEKLFF. The CDR3, as DNA: TGTGCCAGCAGCTCCGCACCGCCAACTAATGAAAAACTGTTTTTT.

Notes on this clonotype: This sequence may be a read error, since a much larger clone differs from it by one base. This rearrangement joins TRBV10-3 to TRBJ1-4; 7 bases are shared with TRBD1. The germline gives CDR1 ENHRY, CDR2 SYGVKD. The V and J ends lost 4 bases and 6 bases, in that order; junction bases with no gene match: 8. The CDR3 length is 15 residues. The CDR3: CAISGSTGRHEKLFF. CDR3 coding DNA: TGTGCCATCAGTGGGTCGACAGGGCGACATGAAAAACTGTTTTTT.

A note on this clonotype: This may stem from a read error, because a much larger clone lies one nucleotide away. The chain uses TRBV6-6 and TRBJ2-7, with 8 nucleotides matching TRBD2. Germline trimming cut 0 bases from V and 2 bases from J; bases unmatched to any gene: 6. Germline V gene data show CDR1 as MNHNY and CDR2 as SVGAGI (reference sequence). The CDR3 spans 16 residues. This chain's CDR3 is CASSYSIEREPYEQYF. The DNA for the CDR3 is TGTGCCAGCAGTTACTCGATCGAGCGGGAGCCCTACGAGCAGTACTTC.

The gene calls are TRBV5-1 and TRBJ1-1; D uncertain. V lost 3 bases to trimming and J lost 1 base, with 16 bases between them. This CDR3 contains 16 residues. Germline lookup yields CDR1 SGHRS and CDR2 YFSETQ. Here the CDR3 reads CASSSELDKGNTEAFF. In DNA, the CDR3 is TGCGCCAGCAGCTCAGAACTCGACAAGGGGAACACTGAAGCTTTCTTT.

The sample holds many counts of this clonotype. The chain is built from TRBV13 and TRBJ1-5, with 9 bases identical to TRBD1. The CDR3 has 14 amino acids. J lost 7 bases, V lost 5 bases, and 6 bases had no gene match. Germline V CDR1 and CDR2: PRHDT, FYEKMQ (reference sequence). This CDR3 reads CASSTGGGEQPQHF. CDR3 DNA sequence: TGTGCCAGCAGCACAGGGGGCGGGGAGCAGCCCCAGCATTTT.

The chain couples TRBV7-9 to TRBJ2-7; the match to TRBD1 covers 9 bases. The assigned J gene may be wrong: the sequence end matches TRBJ2-1 better. Germline V gene lookup returns CDR1 SEHNR and CDR2 FQNEAQ (reference sequence). This CDR3 is 14 amino acids long. The CDR3 here is CASSVGDRANEQFF. The CDR3 DNA is TGTGCCAGCAGCGTAGGGGACAGGGCCAATGAGCAGTTCTTC.

Turning to this clonotype: Lacking the conserved final phenylalanine or tryptophan, this CDR3 likely reflects a read error. The V and J genes are TRBV18 and TRBJ1-1; tentatively, D is TRBD1 (5 bases). Trimming stripped 6 bases from V and 3 bases from J, with 11 bases between. The CDR3 is 13 residues long. Germline CDR1 reads KGHSH; CDR2 reads LQKENI. This chain's CDR3 is CASSPREDTEAFS. CDR3 bases: TGTGCCAGCTCGCCCAGGGAGGACACTGAAGCTTTCTCT.

V is TRBV20-1 and J is TRBJ1-5; D ambiguous. The V end was cut by 4 bases, the J end by 7 bases, with 23 bases between. The CDR3 has 16 amino acids. Per germline, CDR1 DFQATT and CDR2 SNEGSKA (reference sequence). This chain's CDR3 is CSANIAGGPSEQPQHF. For the CDR3, the DNA is TGCAGTGCTAACATTGCGGGAGGGCCGAGTGAGCAGCCCCAGCATTTT.